Each of the 29 T cell receptor beta chains below was sequenced from the same sample in a study of shared clonotypes between healthy human individuals (TCRdb year 2020). The library was prepared using the immunoSEQ multiplex PCR assay. The table comes from immuneACCESS by way of TCRdb, which keeps in-frame sequences with V and J called. Part of the clones is missing from these tables; in studies checked, under half for an unresolved V gene and the rest for unknown reasons. In all, the sample holds over a million clones, and approximately 76% of those were seen once. The top ten clonotypes cover about 1.4% of the sample. The sample comprised memory CD4+ T cells sorted from blood. Per the publication, the cell subset or site label means: CD45RA-negative fraction. The receptors come from a man aged 18 to 30 in good health.

CDR3 sequence (DNA): TGTGCCAGCAGCGTAGGATCTTCTTTCGGGGAGCTGTTTTTT. It codes for CASSVGSSFGELFF. The J gene is TRBJ2-2, the V gene TRBV9; no clear D. Germline assignment: CDR1 SGDLS and CDR2 YYNGEE. With 0 bases removed from V and 7 bases from J, the gap between germline ends came to 10 bases. CDR3 length equals 14 residues.

This clone came up a few times. The rearrangement links TRBV18 to TRBJ1-5, with D perhaps TRBD1 (5 bases). Germline CDR1 reads KGHSH; CDR2 reads LQKENI. The CDR3 is 15 residues long. The ends were cut back, 3 bases at V and 3 bases at J, with 12 bases in the middle. CDR3 sequence (DNA): TGTGCCAGCTCACCTAGACCAGGGAACAATCAGCCCCAGCATTTT. Protein: CASSPRPGNNQPQHF.

This chain joins TRBV6-5 and TRBJ2-2; the D gene is possibly TRBD2 (5 bases). This CDR3 is built from 14 residues. V lost 7 bases and J 2 bases, leaving 11 bases between the germline ends. The germline CDR1 and CDR2 sequences are MNHEY and SVGAGI. CDR3 sequence: CASKAGTNTGELFF. CDR3 sequence (DNA): TGTGCCAGCAAGGCGGGCACAAACACCGGGGAGCTGTTTTTT.

V and J are TRBV6-6 and TRBJ1-2; weak D call: TRBD1 (5 bases). The CDR3 length is 15 residues. Looked up from germline, CDR1 is MNHNY and CDR2 is SVGAGI (reference sequence). The germline V and J ends were trimmed by 6 bases and 3 bases, with 17 bases remaining between them. The CDR3 is CASRPEQETYYGYTF. The CDR3 DNA follows: TGTGCCAGCAGACCCGAACAGGAAACTTACTATGGCTACACCTTC.

This clone was counted once. One base away lies a much larger clone, so this may be a sequencing read error. The identical CDR3 is also encoded by other nucleotide sequences in the sample. V gene TRBV6-5 combines with J gene TRBJ1-1; D remains ambiguous. The V gene lost 2 bases and the J gene lost 0 bases, with 7 bases spanning the gap. The CDR3 covers 14 residues. Germline loops: CDR1 MNHEY, CDR2 SVGAGI. The CDR3 here is CASSYPGMNTEAFF. The CDR3 coding sequence is TGTGCCAGCAGTTACCCGGGGATGAACACTGAAGCTTTCTTT.

This sequence joins TRBV28 and TRBJ1-3; 8 bases fit TRBD1. The CDR3 totals 15 residues. CDR1 MDHEN and CDR2 SYDVKM come from the germline V gene. V was clipped by 4 bases and J by 4 bases; unmatched bases: 6. The CDR3: CASSSQGAPGNTIYF. The CDR3 region has the DNA TGTGCCAGCAGTTCCCAGGGGGCGCCCGGAAACACCATATATTTT. Filled out from reference TRBV28 and TRBJ1-3, the complete variable domain reads DVKVTQSSRYLVKRTGEKVFLECVQDMDHENMFWYRQDPGLGLRLIYFSYDVKMKEKGDIPEGYSVSREKKERFSLILESASTNQTSMYLCASSSQGAPGNTIYFGEGSWLTVV.

This chain connects TRBV5-5 to TRBJ2-3; no firm D call. CDR1 SGHKS and CDR2 YYEKEE come from the germline V gene (reference sequence). This CDR3 is built from 13 residues. V gave up 4 bases and J gave up 0 bases, with 6 bases separating them. The DNA of the CDR3 is TGTGCCAGCAGCACGGGCAGCACAGATACGCAGTATTTT. Its translation is CASSTGSTDTQYF.

Concerning this clone: Additional DNA sequences in this sample encode the identical CDR3. DNA of the CDR3: TGTGCCAGCAGTGTCACAGGCTCAAATTCACCCCTCCACTTT. Its translation is CASSVTGSNSPLHF. V and J are TRBV2 and TRBJ1-6; maybe TRBD1 (5 bases). Germline V lookup: CDR1 SNHLY, CDR2 FYNNEI. The CDR3 spans 14 residues. V gave up 4 bases and J gave up 7 bases, with 11 bases separating them.

The chain is built from TRBV7-2 and TRBJ2-7; a weak D match, TRBD2 (6 bases). The CDR3 length is 14 residues. The germline V gene encodes CDR1 SGHTA and CDR2 FQGNSA. Trimming left V 0 bases short and J 4 bases short, with 10 bases between. CDR3 loop: CASSLALAGYEQYF. Here the CDR3 DNA reads TGTGCCAGCAGCTTAGCGCTCGCGGGGTACGAGCAGTACTTC.

The rearrangement joins TRBV7-2 to TRBJ1-5; D gene unclear. The CDR3 is made up of 15 amino acids. Germline CDR1 reads SGHTA; CDR2 reads FQGNSA. V lost 2 bases, J lost 2 bases, and 10 bases lay in between. CDR3 residues: CASSLMGDGNQPQHF. DNA for the CDR3: TGTGCCAGCAGCTTAATGGGCGATGGCAATCAGCCCCAGCATTTT. The full variable domain, rest sourced from reference TRBV7-2 and TRBJ1-5, is GAGVSQSPSNKVTEKGKDVELRCDPISGHTALYWYRQSLGQGLEFLIYFQGNSAPDKSGLPSDRFSAERTGGSVSTLTIQRTQQEDSAVYLCASSLMGDGNQPQHFGDGTRLSIL.

The rearrangement uses TRBV5-1 and TRBJ2-3, with a possible D match to TRBD1 (5 bases). The CDR3 has 15 residues. Per the germline V gene, CDR1 is SGHRS and CDR2 is YFSETQ. Deletions cut 7 bases from V and 2 bases from J, with 17 bases between. CDR3 sequence: CASYEVQGNTDTQYF. In DNA, the CDR3 is TGCGCCAGCTATGAAGTCCAGGGAAACACAGATACGCAGTATTTT.

The chain joins TRBV6-6 to TRBJ2-7; D is undetermined. The CDR3 length is 13 residues. Germline V gene sequence: CDR1 MNHNY, CDR2 SVGAGI (reference sequence). Trimming took off 2 bases at V and 2 bases at J, with 7 bases between the two ends. Here the CDR3 DNA reads TGTGCCAGCAGTTACGAATTGGCCTACGAGCAGTACTTC. This sequence encodes CASSYELAYEQYF.

The CDR3 loop is CASSDAPGWLTDTQYF. CDR3 bases: TGTGCCAGCAGTGACGCGCCAGGGTGGTTGACAGATACGCAGTATTTT. The chain couples TRBV6-4 to TRBJ2-3, with D perhaps TRBD1 (5 bases). CDR3 length equals 16 residues. Trimming took off 2 bases at V and 3 bases at J, with 15 bases between the two ends. Germline-derived CDR1 and CDR2 are MRHNA and SNTAGT.

This chain links TRBV5-6 with TRBJ1-4; no clear D gene. The CDR3 is 13 residues long. CDR1 is SGHDT, CDR2 YYEEEE, per germline. The germline V and J ends were trimmed by 4 bases and 5 bases, with 9 bases remaining between them. CDR3 protein: CASSPGWNEKLFF. In DNA, the CDR3 is TGTGCCAGCAGCCCCGGCTGGAATGAAAAACTGTTTTTT.

The table lists this clone with a few counts. The genes are TRBV12-5 and TRBJ1-5; a weak D match, TRBD1 (6 bases). Trimming took off 6 bases at V and 0 bases at J, with 9 bases between the two ends. CDR1 is LGHNT and CDR2 is FRNRAP in the germline V gene. This CDR3 contains 14 residues. The chain's CDR3 is CASGKGVSNQPQHF. The CDR3 coding sequence is TGTGCTAGTGGGAAGGGGGTTAGCAATCAGCCCCAGCATTTT.

The chain links TRBV2 to TRBJ2-5, with D tentatively TRBD1 (6 bases). The germline gives CDR1 SNHLY, CDR2 FYNNEI. V shed 8 bases and J shed 1 base, with 11 bases lying between them. The CDR3 sequence is 13 residues long. The CDR3 spells CASCKQGQETQYF. Written as DNA, the CDR3 is TGTGCCAGCTGCAAACAGGGCCAAGAGACCCAGTACTTC.

The gene calls are TRBV7-3 and TRBJ2-6, with D possibly matching TRBD1 (6 bases). CDR1 and CDR2 from the germline V gene are SGHTA and FQGTGA. V dropped 6 bases and J dropped 3 bases, with 9 bases sitting between them. There are 14 residues in the CDR3. The CDR3 reads CASSPGVGANVLTF. The CDR3, as DNA: TGTGCCAGCAGTCCAGGGGTTGGGGCCAACGTCCTGACTTTC.

V gene TRBV5-1 combines with J gene TRBJ2-4; D is unclear. Germline V gene sequence: CDR1 SGHRS, CDR2 YFSETQ. Between the trimmed V and J ends, which lost 5 bases and 3 bases, there was a span of 18 bases. This CDR3 region has 16 residues. CDR3 nucleotides: TGCGCCAGCAGTGTGGACCCCACGGTGGGCAAAAACATTCAGTACTTC. Translating gives CASSVDPTVGKNIQYF. The full variable domain, rest sourced from reference TRBV5-1 and TRBJ2-4, is KAGVTQTPRYLIKTRGQQVTLSCSPISGHRSVSWYQQTPGQGLQFLFEYFSETQRNKGNFPGRFSGRQFSNSRSEMNVSTLELGDSALYLCASSVDPTVGKNIQYFGAGTRLSVL.

The chain carries TRBV4-1 and TRBJ2-7; the D is unclear. The CDR3 covers 15 residues. Germline V lookup: CDR1 MGHRA, CDR2 YSYEKL. Trimming left V 1 base short and J 6 bases short, with 16 bases between. CDR3 nucleotide sequence: TGCGCCAGCAGCCAAGGTGATTGGGAAATCTGCGAGCAGTACTTC. This gives the protein CASSQGDWEICEQYF.

This clone was recorded once. The rearrangement links TRBV21-1 to TRBJ1-1; TRBD1 is the table's D call and was not checked against the DNA. TRBV21-1 is given as a pseudogene. The CDR3 runs 15 residues. CDR3 amino acids: CASSRWTGQGTEAFF. In nucleotides, the CDR3 is TGTGCCAGCAGCAGATGGACAGGCCAGGGCACTGAAGCTTTCTTT.

This clone was counted a few times. CDR3 nucleotides: TGTGCCAGCAGCCCCGAGGGCACAGATACGCAGTATTTT. This codes for CASSPEGTDTQYF. This sequence joins TRBV6-6 and TRBJ2-3; D is undetermined. V was cut by 6 bases and J by 1 base, with 8 bases left in between. The CDR3 loop spans 13 amino acids. In germline, CDR1 is MNHNY, CDR2 SVGAGI (reference sequence).

The chain has TRBV4-1 and TRBJ2-7; D not resolved. Germline CDR1 is MGHRA and CDR2 is YSYEKL. The CDR3 runs to 13 residues. With 3 bases removed from V and 0 bases from J, the gap between germline ends came to 6 bases. In nucleotides, the CDR3 is TGCGCCAGCAGCCATCCCGTCTCCTACGAGCAGTACTTC. Translating gives CASSHPVSYEQYF.

The rearrangement uses TRBV6-1 and TRBJ2-1; D gene ambiguous. Germline lookup yields CDR1 MNHNS and CDR2 SASEGT. Trimming pared 5 bases from V and 10 bases from J, leaving 12 bases between. The CDR3 runs to 12 residues. CDR3 DNA: TGTGCCAGCAGTAACTCGGGCGCGGAGCAGTTCTTC. It is translated as CASSNSGAEQFF.

The chain carries TRBV6-6 and TRBJ1-5; a possible D gene is TRBD1 (5 bases). Germline CDR1 MNHNY, CDR2 SVGAGI (reference sequence). The germline V and J ends were trimmed by 6 bases and 3 bases, with 12 bases remaining between them. The CDR3 extends over 14 amino acids. CDR3 residues: CASRQTVDNQPQHF. CDR3 coding DNA: TGTGCCAGCAGACAGACAGTTGACAATCAGCCCCAGCATTTT.

The chain recombines TRBV6-5 with TRBJ2-3, with 9 positions matching TRBD1. The length of the CDR3 is 15 residues. With 6 bases clipped from V and 4 bases from J, the junction kept 8 bases outside the gene matches. CDR1 MNHEY and CDR2 SVGAGI come from the germline V gene. CDR3 sequence reads: CASSRPGQGPDTQYF. The CDR3 bases are TGTGCCAGCAGCCGCCCGGGACAGGGACCAGATACGCAGTATTTT.

The sample holds a few counts of this clone. The chain employs TRBV27 and TRBJ2-7; possible D gene TRBD1, 6 bases. The V end lost 0 bases, the J end lost 4 bases, and 10 bases lay between the germline ends. The germline CDR1 and CDR2 sequences are MNHEY and SMNVEV (reference sequence). The CDR3 consists of 14 residues. Here the CDR3 DNA reads TGTGCCAGCAGTTTATCCCCCCAGGGGTACGAGCAGTACTTC. Residues: CASSLSPQGYEQYF.

The chain uses TRBV6-1 and TRBJ1-2; D is unresolved. Germline lookup yields CDR1 MNHNS and CDR2 SASEGT. There are 18 residues in the CDR3. Trimming removed 4 bases from V and 0 bases from J, with 21 bases in between. This CDR3 is CASSALIRVGRTNYGYTF. Here the CDR3 DNA reads TGTGCCAGCAGTGCCTTAATACGTGTGGGTAGAACTAACTATGGCTACACCTTC.

The rearrangement links TRBV7-3 to TRBJ2-5; D call uncertain. CDR1 SGHTA and CDR2 FQGTGA come from the germline V gene. The CDR3 is 13 residues long. Trimming stripped 4 bases from V and 5 bases from J, with 11 bases between. CDR3 DNA sequence: TGTGCCAGCAGCTCCACCCCGCGGGAGACCCAGTACTTC. Its translation: CASSSTPRETQYF.

This chain connects TRBV30 to TRBJ1-1; TRBD1 matches at 9 bases. V was clipped by 0 bases and J by 5 bases; unmatched bases: 10. Germline CDR1 and CDR2: GTSNPN and SVGIG (reference sequence). This CDR3 comprises 16 residues. DNA of the CDR3: TGTGCCTGGAGTGTACCAGGGACAGGGAGGAGAACTGAAGCTTTCTTT. Translated, it gives CAWSVPGTGRRTEAFF.